This TCR beta chain was found in a study of blood T cell repertoires in COVID-19. In the original analysis: Quantification of nucleated cells was approximated via reference gene primer amplification. TCRdb's copy holds only in-frame clones and misses some; the assay was immunoSEQ multiplex PCR. The D gene and trimming were derived from the DNA, and the V and J assignments and clone size from that table. Of a few hundred thousand clones listed, around 85% are singletons. Clinical history reported by participants formed the basis on which cohorts were assigned. Trimming cost V 1 base and J 3 bases; bases outside gene matches: 4. The CDR3 is 15 residues long. Germline V CDR1 and CDR2: LGHNA, YSLEER.

The receptor was isolated from a woman aged 50 to 65 in a cohort exposed to, infected with or recovered from COVID-19 (not recorded which). Source material: PBMCs or T cells enriched from blood (not recorded which). The rearrangement links TRBV4-3 to TRBJ1-2; the match to TRBD1 covers 8 bases. CDR3 residues: CASSQALTGDYGYTF. The CDR3 DNA sequence: TGCGCCAGCAGCCAAGCGTTGACAGGGGACTATGGCTACACCTTC.